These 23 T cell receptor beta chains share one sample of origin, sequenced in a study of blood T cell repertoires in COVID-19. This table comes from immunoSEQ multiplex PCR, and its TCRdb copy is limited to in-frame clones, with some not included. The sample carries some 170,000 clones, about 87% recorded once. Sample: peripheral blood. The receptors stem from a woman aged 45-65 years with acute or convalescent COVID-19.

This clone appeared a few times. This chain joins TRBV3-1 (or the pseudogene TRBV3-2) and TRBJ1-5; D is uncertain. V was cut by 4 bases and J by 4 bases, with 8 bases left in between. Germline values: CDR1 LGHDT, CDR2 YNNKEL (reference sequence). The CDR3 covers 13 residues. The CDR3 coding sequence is TGTGCCAGCAGCCCCGGGAAAAATCAGCCCCAGCATTTT. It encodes CASSPGKNQPQHF.

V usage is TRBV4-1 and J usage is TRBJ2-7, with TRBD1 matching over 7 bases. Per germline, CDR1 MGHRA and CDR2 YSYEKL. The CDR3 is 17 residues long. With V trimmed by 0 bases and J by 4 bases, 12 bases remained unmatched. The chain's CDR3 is CASSQDIGRQGRYEQYF. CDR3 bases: TGCGCCAGCAGCCAAGATATAGGGAGACAGGGAAGGTACGAGCAGTACTTC.

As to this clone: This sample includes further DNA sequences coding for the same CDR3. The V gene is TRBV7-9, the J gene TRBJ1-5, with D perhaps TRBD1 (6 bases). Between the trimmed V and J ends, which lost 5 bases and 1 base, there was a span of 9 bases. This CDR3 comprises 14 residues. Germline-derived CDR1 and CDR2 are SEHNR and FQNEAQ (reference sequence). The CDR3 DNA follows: TGTGCCAGCAGCCTTGGACAGAGCAATCAGCCCCAGCATTTT. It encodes CASSLGQSNQPQHF.

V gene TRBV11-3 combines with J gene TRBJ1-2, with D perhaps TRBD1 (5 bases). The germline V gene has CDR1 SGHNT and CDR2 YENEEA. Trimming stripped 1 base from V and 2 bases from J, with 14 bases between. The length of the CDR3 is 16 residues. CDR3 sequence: CASSLGRAGLNYGYTF. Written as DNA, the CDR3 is TGTGCCAGCAGCTTAGGTCGGGCAGGGCTAAACTATGGCTACACCTTC.

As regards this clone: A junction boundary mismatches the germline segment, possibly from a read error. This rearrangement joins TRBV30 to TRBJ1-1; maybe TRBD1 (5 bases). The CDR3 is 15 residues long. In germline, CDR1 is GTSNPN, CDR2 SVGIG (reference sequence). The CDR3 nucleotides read TGTGCCTGGAGTGGAATTGGTGGGGGGAACGCTGAAGCTTTCTTT. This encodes CAWSGIGGGNAEAFF.

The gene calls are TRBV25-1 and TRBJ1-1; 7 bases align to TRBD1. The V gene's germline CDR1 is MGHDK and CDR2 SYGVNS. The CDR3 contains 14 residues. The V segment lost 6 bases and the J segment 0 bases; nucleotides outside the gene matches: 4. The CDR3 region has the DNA TGTGCCAGCAGCGTGACAGGGATGAACACTGAAGCTTTCTTT. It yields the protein CASSVTGMNTEAFF.

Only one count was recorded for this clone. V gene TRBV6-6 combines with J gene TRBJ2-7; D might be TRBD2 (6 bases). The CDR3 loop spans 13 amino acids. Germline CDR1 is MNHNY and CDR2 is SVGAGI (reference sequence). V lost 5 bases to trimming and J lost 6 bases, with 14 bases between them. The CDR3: CASSETSQSEQYF. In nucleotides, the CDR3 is TGTGCCAGCAGTGAGACTAGTCAGAGCGAGCAGTACTTC.

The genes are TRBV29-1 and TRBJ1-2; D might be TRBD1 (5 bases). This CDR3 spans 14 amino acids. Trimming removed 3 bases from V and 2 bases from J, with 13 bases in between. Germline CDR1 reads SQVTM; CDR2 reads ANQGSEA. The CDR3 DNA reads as TGCAGCGTTGATAGTCAGGGCAAAAACTATGGCTACACCTTC. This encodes CSVDSQGKNYGYTF.

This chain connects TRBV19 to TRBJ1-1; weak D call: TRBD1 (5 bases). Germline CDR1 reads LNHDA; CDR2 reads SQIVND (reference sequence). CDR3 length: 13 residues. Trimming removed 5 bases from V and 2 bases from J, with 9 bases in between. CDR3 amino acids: CASSWQGNTEAFF. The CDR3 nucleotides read TGTGCCAGTAGTTGGCAGGGAAACACTGAAGCTTTCTTT.

The CDR3 loop reads CATSDWSGGNEQFF. CDR3 sequence (DNA): TGTGCCACCAGTGATTGGTCAGGGGGCAATGAGCAGTTCTTC. This chain uses TRBV24-1 with TRBJ2-1; 7 bases are shared with TRBD1. The CDR3 loop spans 14 amino acids. The V and J ends lost 2 bases and 6 bases, in that order; junction bases with no gene match: 3. Germline V gene lookup returns CDR1 KGHDR and CDR2 SFDVKD.

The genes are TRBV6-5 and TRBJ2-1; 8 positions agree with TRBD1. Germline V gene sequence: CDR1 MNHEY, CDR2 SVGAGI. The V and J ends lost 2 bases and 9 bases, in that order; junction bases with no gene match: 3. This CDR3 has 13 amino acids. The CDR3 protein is CASSYTTGVEQFF. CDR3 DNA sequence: TGTGCCAGCAGTTACACGACAGGGGTTGAGCAGTTCTTC.

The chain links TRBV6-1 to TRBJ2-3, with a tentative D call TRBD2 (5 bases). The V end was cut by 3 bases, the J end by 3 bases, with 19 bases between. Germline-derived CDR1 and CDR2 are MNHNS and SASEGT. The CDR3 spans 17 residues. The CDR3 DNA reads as TGTGCCAGCAGTGAGGGCACCCGTCGGGGTGGAACAGATACGCAGTATTTT. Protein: CASSEGTRRGGTDTQYF.

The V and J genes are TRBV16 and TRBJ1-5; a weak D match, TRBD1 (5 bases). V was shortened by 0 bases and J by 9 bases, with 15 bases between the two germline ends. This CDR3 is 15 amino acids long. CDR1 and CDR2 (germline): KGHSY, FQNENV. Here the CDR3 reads CASSQSGGALMPQHF. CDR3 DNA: TGTGCCAGCAGCCAATCGGGAGGGGCTCTTATGCCCCAGCATTTT.

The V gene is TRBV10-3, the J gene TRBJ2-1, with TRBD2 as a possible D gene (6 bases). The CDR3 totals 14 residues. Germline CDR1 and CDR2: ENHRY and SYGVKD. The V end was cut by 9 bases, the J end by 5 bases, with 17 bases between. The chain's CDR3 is CAIRESGRDNEQFF. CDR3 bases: TGTGCCATTCGCGAAAGCGGGCGTGACAATGAGCAGTTCTTC.

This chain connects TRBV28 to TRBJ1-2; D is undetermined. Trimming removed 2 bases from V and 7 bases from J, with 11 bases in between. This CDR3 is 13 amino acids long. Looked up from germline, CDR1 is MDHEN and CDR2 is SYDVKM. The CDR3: CASSLTYEGGYTF. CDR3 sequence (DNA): TGTGCCAGCAGTTTAACCTACGAGGGTGGCTACACCTTC.

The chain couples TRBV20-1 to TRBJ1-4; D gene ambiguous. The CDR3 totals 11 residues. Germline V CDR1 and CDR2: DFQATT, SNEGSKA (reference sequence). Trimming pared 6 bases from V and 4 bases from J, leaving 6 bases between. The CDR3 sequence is CSAVSNEKLFF. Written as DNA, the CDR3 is TGCAGTGCGGTTAGTAATGAAAAACTGTTTTTT.

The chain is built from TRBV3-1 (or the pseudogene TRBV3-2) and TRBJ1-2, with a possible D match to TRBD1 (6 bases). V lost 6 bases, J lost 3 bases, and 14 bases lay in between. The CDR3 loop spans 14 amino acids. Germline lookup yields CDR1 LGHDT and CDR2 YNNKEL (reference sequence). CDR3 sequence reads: CASSGAGGDYGYTF. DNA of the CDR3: TGTGCCAGCAGTGGCGCGGGGGGCGACTATGGCTACACCTTC.

As DNA, the CDR3 is TGTGCCAGTCGGGTCAGGGGGTCCAACGAGCAGTACTTC. This translates into CASRVRGSNEQYF. V usage is TRBV19 and J usage is TRBJ2-7; TRBD1 matches at 7 bases. The V gene's germline CDR1 is LNHDA and CDR2 SQIVND (reference sequence). CDR3 length: 13 amino acids. V gave up 8 bases and J gave up 5 bases; unmatched junction bases: 9.

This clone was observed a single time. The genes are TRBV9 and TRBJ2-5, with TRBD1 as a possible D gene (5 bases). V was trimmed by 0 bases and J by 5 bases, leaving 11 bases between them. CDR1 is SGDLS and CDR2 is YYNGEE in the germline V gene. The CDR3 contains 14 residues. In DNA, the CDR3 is TGTGCCAGCAGCGTAGGCCCCTCAGGGGAGACCCAGTACTTC. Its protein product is CASSVGPSGETQYF.

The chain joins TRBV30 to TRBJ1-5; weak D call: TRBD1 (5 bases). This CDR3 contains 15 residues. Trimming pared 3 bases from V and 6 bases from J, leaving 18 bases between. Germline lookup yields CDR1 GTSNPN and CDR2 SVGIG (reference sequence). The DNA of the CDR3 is TGTGCCTGGAGCCCCGGGGGGGGGAATGGTCAGCCCCAGCATTTT. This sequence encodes CAWSPGGGNGQPQHF.

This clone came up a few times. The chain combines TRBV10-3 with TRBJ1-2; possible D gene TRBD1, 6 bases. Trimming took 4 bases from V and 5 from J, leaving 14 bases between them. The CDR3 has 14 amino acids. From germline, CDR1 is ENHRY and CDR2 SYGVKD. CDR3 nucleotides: TGTGCCATCAGTGCCCGGACAGTTAATTATGGCTACACCTTC. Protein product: CAISARTVNYGYTF.

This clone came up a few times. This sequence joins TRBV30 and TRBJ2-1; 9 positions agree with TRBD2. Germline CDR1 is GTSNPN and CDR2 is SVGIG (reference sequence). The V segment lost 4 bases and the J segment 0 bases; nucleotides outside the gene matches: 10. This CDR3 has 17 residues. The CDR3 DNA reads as TGTGCCTGGACCATGGCGGGGGGGTTAAGCTCCTACAATGAGCAGTTCTTC. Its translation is CAWTMAGGLSSYNEQFF.

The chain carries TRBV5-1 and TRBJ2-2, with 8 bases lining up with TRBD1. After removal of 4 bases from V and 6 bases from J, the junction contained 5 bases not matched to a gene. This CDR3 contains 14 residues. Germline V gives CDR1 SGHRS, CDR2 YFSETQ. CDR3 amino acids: CASSPRTGSGELFF. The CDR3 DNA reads TGCGCCAGCAGCCCCCGGACAGGGTCCGGGGAGCTGTTTTTT.